Below, 20 T cell receptor beta chains from the same sample are listed, as sequenced in a study of shared clonotypes between healthy human individuals. CD45RO-negative, CCR7-positively selected cells formed the naive CD8 fraction, excluding terminally differentiated effector memory CD45RA+ cells. The repertoire was sequenced with immunoSEQ multiplex PCR; TCRdb's copy has only in-frame clones and lacks some. There are about 2.2 million clones in the sample; around 93% occur only once, and more than 1.5% lies in the top ten. The sequenced material came from naive CD8+ T cells from PBMCs. The receptors stem from a man aged 18 to 30 in good health. Some clones in this sample may be carry-over from other donors' samples.

The chain carries TRBV10-1 and TRBJ2-2; maybe TRBD1 (5 bases). This CDR3 has 15 amino acids. The germline V gene encodes CDR1 WNHNN and CDR2 SYGVQD (reference sequence). Trimming stripped 3 bases from V and 5 bases from J, with 13 bases between. CDR3 coding DNA: TGCGCCAGCAGTGAATTCAGGGCTCGGACCGGGGAGCTGTTTTTT. Its protein is CASSEFRARTGELFF.

The chain joins TRBV28 to TRBJ1-2; D is undetermined. The ends were cut back, 3 bases at V and 4 bases at J, with 12 bases in the middle. The CDR3 has 14 residues. Per the germline V gene, CDR1 is MDHEN and CDR2 is SYDVKM. The DNA of the CDR3 is TGTGCCAGCAGTTTCGATTCCTCGATCTATGGCTACACCTTC. Protein product: CASSFDSSIYGYTF.

This clone has a single count. This chain connects TRBV28 to TRBJ2-7; 9 bases are shared with TRBD1. The V segment lost 3 bases and the J segment 5 bases; nucleotides outside the gene matches: 11. Germline CDR1 MDHEN, CDR2 SYDVKM. CDR3 size: 16 residues. CDR3 nucleotides: TGTGCCAGCAGTTTGGCCGGGACAGGGCACTGGGACGAGCAGTACTTC. Protein: CASSLAGTGHWDEQYF.

The V gene is TRBV7-9, the J gene TRBJ2-5; 12 positions agree with TRBD2. CDR3 length equals 14 residues. After removal of 7 bases from V and 5 bases from J, the junction contained 5 bases not matched to a gene. Germline CDR1 SEHNR, CDR2 FQNEAQ (reference sequence). The CDR3 coding sequence is TGTGCCAGCACCTCTAGCGGGAGGGAGGAGACCCAGTACTTC. Translating gives CASTSSGREETQYF.

CDR3 sequence: CASSPPTGGITEAFF. The CDR3 nucleotides read TGTGCCAGCTCACCACCGACAGGGGGCATCACTGAAGCTTTCTTT. The gene calls are TRBV18 and TRBJ1-1, with 10 bases matching TRBD1. The CDR3 runs to 15 residues. V lost 0 bases and J lost 4; bases outside the gene matches: 2. Germline CDR1 reads KGHSH; CDR2 reads LQKENI.

This chain joins TRBV7-9 and TRBJ1-2, with TRBD1 matching 8 bases. Germline V gives CDR1 SEHNR, CDR2 FQNEAQ (reference sequence). J was trimmed by 2 bases and V by 1 base; bases with no gene match: 3. This CDR3 comprises 15 residues. The CDR3 DNA is TGTGCCAGCAGCTTAGGGGACAGGACAAACTATGGCTACACCTTC. Translated: CASSLGDRTNYGYTF.

This chain connects TRBV10-3 to TRBJ2-7, with D tentatively TRBD2 (6 bases). The V end lost 7 bases, the J end lost 2 bases, and 12 bases lay between the germline ends. Germline loops: CDR1 ENHRY, CDR2 SYGVKD. The CDR3 length is 13 residues. The CDR3 is CAINSGEAYEQYF. As DNA, the CDR3 is TGTGCCATCAACTCGGGGGAGGCCTACGAGCAGTACTTC.

This chain joins TRBV2 and TRBJ1-1, with 7 positions matching TRBD1. Germline CDR1 SNHLY, CDR2 FYNNEI. V trimming: 6 bases; J trimming: 2 bases; junction bases outside the gene matches: 9. This CDR3 has 15 amino acids. The CDR3 loop reads CASRVTGTVNTEAFF. The CDR3 DNA is TGTGCCAGCAGAGTAACCGGGACAGTTAACACTGAAGCTTTCTTT.

Regarding this clone: Germline and junction disagree at one end, which may indicate a read error. V usage is TRBV6-6 and J usage is TRBJ1-3; no clear D. Per germline, CDR1 MNHNY and CDR2 SVGAGI (reference sequence). The CDR3 runs to 13 residues. CDR3 sequence: CASSDSPGVTIYF. The DNA for the CDR3 is TGTGCCAGCAGTGACTCCCCTGGAGTAACCATATATTTT.

J is TRBJ1-4 and V is TRBV4-1; 7 bases match TRBD1. Germline V lookup: CDR1 MGHRA, CDR2 YSYEKL. The CDR3 is 14 residues long. V trimming: 4 bases; J trimming: 8 bases; junction bases outside the gene matches: 7. CDR3 in DNA: TGCGCCAGCAGCCTCGACAGGGTCAGGGAAAAACTGTTTTTT. Protein product: CASSLDRVREKLFF.

The chain combines TRBV7-6 with TRBJ2-6; D gene uncertain. Germline CDR1 reads SGHVS; CDR2 reads FNYEAQ. The CDR3 spans 15 residues. Trimming stripped 4 bases from V and 0 bases from J, with 7 bases between. CDR3 sequence (DNA): TGTGCCAGCAGCTCGGAGAGCTCTGGGGCCAACGTCCTGACTTTC. It codes for CASSSESSGANVLTF.

V gene TRBV7-3 combines with J gene TRBJ2-3; D tentatively fits TRBD1 or TRBD2 (5 bases each). Germline CDR1 reads SGHTA; CDR2 reads FQGTGA. This CDR3 spans 14 amino acids. Between the trimmed V and J ends, which lost 5 bases and 1 base, there was a span of 10 bases. CDR3 residues: CASSQGEGTDTQYF. The CDR3 region has the DNA TGTGCCAGCAGCCAGGGAGAGGGCACAGATACGCAGTATTTT.

This clone has just a few counts. The junction departs from germline at one end; a sequencing error may be responsible. In nucleotides, the CDR3 is TGTGCCAGCAGTTCGCGACTAGCGGGTGGGATGGCTTTC. This translates into CASSSRLAGGMAF. The chain uses TRBV9 and TRBJ2-7; 10 nucleotides align to TRBD2. The length of the CDR3 is 13 residues. The germline V gene encodes CDR1 SGDLS and CDR2 YYNGEE.

V is TRBV7-9 and J is TRBJ2-1, with D uncertain. Trimming cost V 7 bases and J 0 bases, with 10 bases left between them. The CDR3 extends over 14 amino acids. Germline assignment: CDR1 SEHNR and CDR2 FQNEAQ (reference sequence). CDR3 residues: CASTGQLSYNEQFF. The CDR3 nucleotides are TGTGCCAGCACCGGGCAGCTCTCCTACAATGAGCAGTTCTTC.

The rearrangement uses TRBV29-1 and TRBJ2-2; no clear D. V was shortened by 2 bases and J by 0 bases, with 4 bases between the two germline ends. The CDR3 length is 13 residues. Germline-derived CDR1 and CDR2 are SQVTM and ANQGSEA. Here the CDR3 DNA reads TGCAGCGTTGAACCAGCGAACACCGGGGAGCTGTTTTTT. Protein product: CSVEPANTGELFF.

The rearrangement uses TRBV6-5 and TRBJ1-5; possibly TRBD1 for D (5 bases). CDR3 size: 15 residues. Germline values: CDR1 MNHEY, CDR2 SVGAGI. V lost 0 bases to trimming and J lost 5 bases, with 11 bases between them. CDR3 loop: CASSYSPGGDQPQHF. The CDR3 DNA follows: TGTGCCAGCAGTTACTCACCAGGAGGGGATCAGCCCCAGCATTTT.

This rearrangement joins TRBV19 to TRBJ1-5; 7 nucleotides line up with TRBD1. The CDR3 covers 17 residues. Germline V lookup: CDR1 LNHDA, CDR2 SQIVND (reference sequence). V shed 0 bases, J shed 4 bases, and the junction held 9 bases outside the gene matches. The CDR3 loop reads CASSIEKRQGANQPQHF. The CDR3 DNA follows: TGTGCCAGTAGTATAGAGAAAAGACAGGGAGCAAATCAGCCCCAGCATTTT.

V and J are TRBV27 and TRBJ2-3; 10 bases are shared with TRBD2. Germline values: CDR1 MNHEY, CDR2 SMNVEV (reference sequence). J was trimmed by 2 bases and V by 2 bases; bases with no gene match: 7. The CDR3 is 17 residues long. CDR3 DNA: TGTGCCAGCAGTTTAAGTCGGACTAGCGGCCCCACAGATACGCAGTATTTT. Translated, it gives CASSLSRTSGPTDTQYF.

The chain has TRBV9 and TRBJ2-2, with 8 bases aligning to TRBD1. The trim removed 0 bases at V and 4 bases at J, leaving 5 bases unmatched. CDR3 length equals 16 residues. Per the germline V gene, CDR1 is SGDLS and CDR2 is YYNGEE. The CDR3 nucleotides read TGTGCCAGCAGCGTAGGGAGGACAGGGTCCACCGGGGAGCTGTTTTTT. Translated: CASSVGRTGSTGELFF.

The chain links TRBV7-9 to TRBJ1-4, with D perhaps TRBD1 (5 bases). Germline values: CDR1 SEHNR, CDR2 FQNEAQ (reference sequence). This CDR3 has 14 residues. Trimming shortened V by 6 bases and J by 1 base, and 9 bases separated the two germline ends. CDR3 DNA sequence: TGTGCCAGCAGACACGGGGGAACTAATGAAAAACTGTTTTTT. This sequence encodes CASRHGGTNEKLFF.